This note documents a single T cell receptor (beta chain) sequence. Its antigen is undetermined. This record comes from a study of T cells expressing NK-cell markers. TCRdb re-called the 5' RACE reads; every CDR3 protein appears as one record, without DNA. This listing includes over 200,000 distinct CDR3 sequences. There are 11 residues in the CDR3. CDR1 DFQATT and CDR2 SNEGSKA come from the germline V gene (reference sequence). Whole-study findings and limits: The same clonotypes also predominated in the CD3+CD56-NKG2C+ fraction of a handful of donors.

V is TRBV20-1 and J is TRBJ1-3. The specimen sequenced was blood T cells: a sorted CD56 or NKG2C T cell subset, CD4+ or CD8+ T cells, or bulk PBMC T cells (not recorded which). The TCR originated in a man aged 18 to 29 in good health. The chain's CDR3 is CSAARTDTIYF.